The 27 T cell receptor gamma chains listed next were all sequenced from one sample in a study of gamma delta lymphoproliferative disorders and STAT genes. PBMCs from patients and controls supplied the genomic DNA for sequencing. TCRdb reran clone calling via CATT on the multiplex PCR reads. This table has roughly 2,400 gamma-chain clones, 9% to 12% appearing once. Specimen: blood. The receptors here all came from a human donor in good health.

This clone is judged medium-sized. The CDR3 nucleotides read TGTGCCACCTGGGATGCGAATCTCAATTATTATAAGAAACTCTTT. Amino acids: CATWDANLNYYKKLF. The V and J genes are TRGV4 and TRGJ1 or TRGJ2. Here the J gene was assigned by germline matching of the DNA, as TCRdb has none. V gave up 2 bases and J gave up 1 base; unmatched junction bases: 8. Germline CDR1 and CDR2: EGSTGY and YDSYTSSV. This CDR3 is built from 15 residues.

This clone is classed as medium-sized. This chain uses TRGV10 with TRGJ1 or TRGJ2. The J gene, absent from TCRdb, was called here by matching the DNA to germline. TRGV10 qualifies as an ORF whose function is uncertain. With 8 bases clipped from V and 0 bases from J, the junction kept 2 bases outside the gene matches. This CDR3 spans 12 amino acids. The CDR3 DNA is TGTGCTGCGTGGGAGAATTATTATAAGAAACTCTTT. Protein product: CAAWENYYKKLF.

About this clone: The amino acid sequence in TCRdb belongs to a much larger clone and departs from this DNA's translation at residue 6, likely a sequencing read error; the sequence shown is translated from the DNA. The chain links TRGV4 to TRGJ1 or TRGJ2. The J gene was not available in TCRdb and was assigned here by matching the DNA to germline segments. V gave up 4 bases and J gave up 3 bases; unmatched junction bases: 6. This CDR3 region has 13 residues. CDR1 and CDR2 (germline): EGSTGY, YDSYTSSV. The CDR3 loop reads CATWEPPYYKKLF. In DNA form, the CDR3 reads TGTGCCACCTGGGAGCCACCTTATTATAAGAAACTCTTT.

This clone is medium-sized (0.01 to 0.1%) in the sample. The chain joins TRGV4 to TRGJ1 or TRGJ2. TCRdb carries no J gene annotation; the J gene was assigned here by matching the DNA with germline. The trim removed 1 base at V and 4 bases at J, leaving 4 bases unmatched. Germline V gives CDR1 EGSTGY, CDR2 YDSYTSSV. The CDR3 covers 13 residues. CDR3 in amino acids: CATWDGEYYKKLF. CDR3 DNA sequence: TGTGCCACCTGGGATGGAGAATATTATAAGAAACTCTTT.

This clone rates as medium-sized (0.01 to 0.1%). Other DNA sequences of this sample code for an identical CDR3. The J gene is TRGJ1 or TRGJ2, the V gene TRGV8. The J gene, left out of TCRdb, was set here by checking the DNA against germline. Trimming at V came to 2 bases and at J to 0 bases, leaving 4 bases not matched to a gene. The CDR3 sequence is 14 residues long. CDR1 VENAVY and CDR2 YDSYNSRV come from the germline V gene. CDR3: CATWDTQNYYKKLF. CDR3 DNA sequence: TGTGCCACCTGGGATACCCAGAATTATTATAAGAAACTCTTT.

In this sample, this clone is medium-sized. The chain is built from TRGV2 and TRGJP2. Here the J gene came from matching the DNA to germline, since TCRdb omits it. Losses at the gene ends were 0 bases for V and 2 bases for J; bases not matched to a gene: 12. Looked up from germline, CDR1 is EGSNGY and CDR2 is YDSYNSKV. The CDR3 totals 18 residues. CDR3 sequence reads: CATWDGPTWKSSDWIKTF. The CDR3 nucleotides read TGTGCCACCTGGGACGGGCCCACTTGGAAGAGTAGTGATTGGATCAAGACGTTT.

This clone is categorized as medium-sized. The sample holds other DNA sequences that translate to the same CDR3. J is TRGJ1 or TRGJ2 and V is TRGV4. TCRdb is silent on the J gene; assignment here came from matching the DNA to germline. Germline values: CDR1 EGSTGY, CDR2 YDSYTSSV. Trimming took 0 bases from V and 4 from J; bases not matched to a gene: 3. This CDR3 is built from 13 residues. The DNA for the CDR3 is TGTGCCACCTGGGATGGGCCATATTATAAGAAACTCTTT. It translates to CATWDGPYYKKLF.

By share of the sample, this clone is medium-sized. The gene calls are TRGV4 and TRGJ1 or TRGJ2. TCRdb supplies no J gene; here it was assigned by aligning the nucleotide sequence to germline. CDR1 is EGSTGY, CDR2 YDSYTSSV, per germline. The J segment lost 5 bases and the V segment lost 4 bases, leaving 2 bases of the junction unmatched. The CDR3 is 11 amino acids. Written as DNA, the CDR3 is TGTGCCACCTGGGAGGATTATAAGAAACTCTTT. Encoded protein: CATWEDYKKLF.

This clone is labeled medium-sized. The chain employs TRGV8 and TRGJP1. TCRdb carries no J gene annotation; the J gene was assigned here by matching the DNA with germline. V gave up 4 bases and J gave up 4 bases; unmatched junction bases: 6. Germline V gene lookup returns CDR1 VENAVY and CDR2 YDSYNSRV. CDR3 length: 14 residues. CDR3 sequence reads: CATWDESTGWFKIF. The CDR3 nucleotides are TGTGCCACCTGGGACGAGAGCACTGGTTGGTTCAAGATATTT.

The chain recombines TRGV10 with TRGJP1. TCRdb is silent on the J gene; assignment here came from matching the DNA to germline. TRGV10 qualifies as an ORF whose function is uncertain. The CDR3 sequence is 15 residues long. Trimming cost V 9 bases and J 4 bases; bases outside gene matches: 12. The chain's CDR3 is CAACYSRITGWFKIF. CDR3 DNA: TGTGCTGCGTGCTACTCTCGTATCACTGGTTGGTTCAAGATATTT.

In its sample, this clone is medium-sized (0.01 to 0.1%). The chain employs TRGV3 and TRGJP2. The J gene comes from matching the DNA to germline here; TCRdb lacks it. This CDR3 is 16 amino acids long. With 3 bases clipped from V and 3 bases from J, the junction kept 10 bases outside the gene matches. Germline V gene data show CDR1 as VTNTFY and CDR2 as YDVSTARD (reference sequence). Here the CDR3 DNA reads TGTGCCACCTGGGACTCTACCGGCCGTAGTGATTGGATCAAGACGTTT. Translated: CATWDSTGRSDWIKTF.

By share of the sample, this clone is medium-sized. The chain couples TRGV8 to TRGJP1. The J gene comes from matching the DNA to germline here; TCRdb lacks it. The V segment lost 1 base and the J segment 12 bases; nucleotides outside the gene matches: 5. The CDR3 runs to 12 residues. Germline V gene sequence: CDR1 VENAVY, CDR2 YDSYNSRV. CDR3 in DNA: TGTGCCACCTGGGATAGTAGGAGGTTCAAGATATTT. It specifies CATWDSRRFKIF.

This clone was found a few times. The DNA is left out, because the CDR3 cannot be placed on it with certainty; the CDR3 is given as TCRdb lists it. The CDR3 loop is CTTVPAGLGTNYYKKLF. J gene calling gave no result, while the V gene is TRGV11. TRGV11 is marked as an open reading frame, function uncertain. From its first to its last residue, the CDR3 has 17 amino acids.

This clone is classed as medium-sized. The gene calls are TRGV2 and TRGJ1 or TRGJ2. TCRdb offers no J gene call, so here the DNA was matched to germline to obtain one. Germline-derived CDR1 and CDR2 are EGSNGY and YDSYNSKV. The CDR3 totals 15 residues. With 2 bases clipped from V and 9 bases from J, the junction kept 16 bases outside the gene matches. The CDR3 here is CATWDVPHLPVKKLF. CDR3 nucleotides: TGTGCCACCTGGGACGTACCTCACCTGCCCGTTAAGAAACTCTTT.

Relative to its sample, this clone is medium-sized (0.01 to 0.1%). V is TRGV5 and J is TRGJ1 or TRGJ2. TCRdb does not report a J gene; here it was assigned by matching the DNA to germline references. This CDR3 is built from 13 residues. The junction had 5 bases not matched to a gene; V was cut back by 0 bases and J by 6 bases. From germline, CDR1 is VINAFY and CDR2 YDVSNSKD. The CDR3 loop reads CATWDRRAYKKLF. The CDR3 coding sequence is TGTGCCACCTGGGACAGGCGTGCTTATAAGAAACTCTTT.

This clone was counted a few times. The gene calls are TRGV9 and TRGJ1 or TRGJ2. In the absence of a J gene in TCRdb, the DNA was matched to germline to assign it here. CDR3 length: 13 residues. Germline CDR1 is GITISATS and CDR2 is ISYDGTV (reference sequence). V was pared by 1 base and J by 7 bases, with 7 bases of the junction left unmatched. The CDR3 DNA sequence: TGTGCCTTGTGGGAGGTCCCACCCTATAAGAAACTCTTT. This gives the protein CALWEVPPYKKLF.

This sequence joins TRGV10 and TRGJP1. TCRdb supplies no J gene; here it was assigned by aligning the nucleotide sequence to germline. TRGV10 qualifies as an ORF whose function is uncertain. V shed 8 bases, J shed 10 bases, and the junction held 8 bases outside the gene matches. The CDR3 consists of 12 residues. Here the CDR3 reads CAAWVWPWFKIF. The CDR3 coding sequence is TGTGCTGCGTGGGTATGGCCTTGGTTCAAGATATTT.

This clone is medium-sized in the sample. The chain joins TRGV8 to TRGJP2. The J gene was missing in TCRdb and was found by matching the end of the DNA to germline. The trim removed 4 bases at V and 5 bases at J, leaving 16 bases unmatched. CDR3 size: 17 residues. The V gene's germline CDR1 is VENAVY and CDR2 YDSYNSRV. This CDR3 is CATWDSVIRVSDWIKTF. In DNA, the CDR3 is TGTGCCACCTGGGACTCCGTCATTAGGGTAAGTGATTGGATCAAGACGTTT.

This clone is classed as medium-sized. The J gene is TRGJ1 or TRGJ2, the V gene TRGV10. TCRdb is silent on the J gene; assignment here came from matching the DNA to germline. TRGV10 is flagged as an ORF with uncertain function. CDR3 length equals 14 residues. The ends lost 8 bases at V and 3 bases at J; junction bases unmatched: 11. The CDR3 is CAAWVAMGYYKKLF. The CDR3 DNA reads TGTGCTGCGTGGGTCGCGATGGGTTATTATAAGAAACTCTTT.

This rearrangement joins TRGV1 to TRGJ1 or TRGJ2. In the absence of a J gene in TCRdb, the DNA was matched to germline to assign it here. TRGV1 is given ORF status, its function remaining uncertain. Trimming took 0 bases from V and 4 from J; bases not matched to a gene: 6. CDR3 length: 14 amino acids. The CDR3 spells CATWDRLGYYKKLF. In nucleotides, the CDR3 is TGTGCCACCTGGGACAGGCTCGGATATTATAAGAAACTCTTT.

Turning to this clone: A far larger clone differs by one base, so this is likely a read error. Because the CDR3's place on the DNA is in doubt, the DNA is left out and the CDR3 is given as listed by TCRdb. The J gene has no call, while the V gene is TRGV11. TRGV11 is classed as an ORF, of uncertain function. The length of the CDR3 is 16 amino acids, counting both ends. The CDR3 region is CTTVPAGLGTYYKKLF.

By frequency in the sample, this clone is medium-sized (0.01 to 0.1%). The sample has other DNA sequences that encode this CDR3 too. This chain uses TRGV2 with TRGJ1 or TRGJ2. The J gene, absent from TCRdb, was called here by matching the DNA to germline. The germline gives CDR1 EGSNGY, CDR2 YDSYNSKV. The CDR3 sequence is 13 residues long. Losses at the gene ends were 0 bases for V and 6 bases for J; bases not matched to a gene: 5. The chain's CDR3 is CATWDGLGYKKLF. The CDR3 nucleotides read TGTGCCACCTGGGACGGGCTTGGTTATAAGAAACTCTTT.

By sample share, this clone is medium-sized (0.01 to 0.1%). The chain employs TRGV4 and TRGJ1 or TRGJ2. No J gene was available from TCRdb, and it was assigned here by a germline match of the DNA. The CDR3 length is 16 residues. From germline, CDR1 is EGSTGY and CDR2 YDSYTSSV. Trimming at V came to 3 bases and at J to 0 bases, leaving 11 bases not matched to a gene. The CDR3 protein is CATWDSNLVNYYKKLF. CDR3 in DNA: TGTGCCACCTGGGATTCGAATTTGGTGAATTATTATAAGAAACTCTTT.

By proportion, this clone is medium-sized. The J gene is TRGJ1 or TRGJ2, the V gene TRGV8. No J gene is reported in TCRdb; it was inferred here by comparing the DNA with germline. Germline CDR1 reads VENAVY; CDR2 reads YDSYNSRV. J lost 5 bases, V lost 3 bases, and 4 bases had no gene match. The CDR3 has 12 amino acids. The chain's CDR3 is CATWDGNYKKLF. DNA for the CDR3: TGTGCCACCTGGGATGGGAATTATAAGAAACTCTTT.

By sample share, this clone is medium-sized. CDR3 protein: CATWDGHYYKKLF. The CDR3, as DNA: TGTGCCACCTGGGATGGGCATTATTATAAGAAACTCTTT. The chain joins TRGV4 to TRGJ1 or TRGJ2. No J gene is reported in TCRdb; it was inferred here by comparing the DNA with germline. V dropped 0 bases and J dropped 2; count of bases not matched to a gene: 1. This CDR3 is built from 13 residues. Germline CDR1 reads EGSTGY; CDR2 reads YDSYTSSV.

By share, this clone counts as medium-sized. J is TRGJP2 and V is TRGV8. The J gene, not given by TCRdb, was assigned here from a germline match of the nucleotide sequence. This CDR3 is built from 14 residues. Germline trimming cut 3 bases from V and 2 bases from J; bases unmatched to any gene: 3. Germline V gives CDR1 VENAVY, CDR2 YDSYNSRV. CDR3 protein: CATWDWSSDWIKTF. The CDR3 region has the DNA TGTGCCACCTGGGATTGGAGTAGTGATTGGATCAAGACGTTT.

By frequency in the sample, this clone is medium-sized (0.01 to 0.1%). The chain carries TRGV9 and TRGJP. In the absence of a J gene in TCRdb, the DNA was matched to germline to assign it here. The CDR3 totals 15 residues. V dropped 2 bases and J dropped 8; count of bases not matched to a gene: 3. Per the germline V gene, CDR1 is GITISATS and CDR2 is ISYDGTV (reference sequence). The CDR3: CALWEAQLGKKIKVF. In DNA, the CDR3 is TGTGCCTTGTGGGAGGCCCAGTTGGGCAAAAAAATCAAGGTATTT.